The sequence of this TCR beta chain was determined in a study of T-cell memory formation after mild COVID-19. TCRdb reprocessed the 5' RACE reads with MiXCR, giving one entry per CDR3 protein. The sample has 450,000 or so distinct CDR3 sequences, approximately 25% seen once. The source of this sequence is an adult woman who had mild COVID-19 (a few samples of this study predate the infection). Cell type and time point are not known. Sequencing was performed on PBMCs or a T cell subset sorted from them (not recorded which).

CDR3 amino acids: CACYGQESFYEQYF. DNA of the CDR3: TGTGCCTGTTACGGGCAGGAAAGCTTCTACGAGCAGTACTTC. This chain connects TRBV30 to TRBJ2-7; unclear D gene. The germline V gene encodes CDR1 GTSNPN and CDR2 SVGIG (reference sequence). The CDR3 extends over 14 amino acids. The V and J ends lost 6 bases and 3 bases respectively, with 18 bases between them.